The 15 T cell receptor beta chains below were found in one sample sequenced in a study of T cell responses to AZD1222 COVID-19 vaccine. TCRdb's table, derived via immunoSEQ multiplex PCR, lists solely in-frame clones and lacks some. There are some 140,000 clones in the sample; 92% occur only once, and just over 3% lies in the top ten. The sequencing used peripheral blood, collected on day 0 of AZD1222 vaccination. These receptors came from an adult in good health.

The chain employs TRBV19 and TRBJ1-1, with D uncertain. The V end lost 3 bases, the J end lost 1 base, and 9 bases lay between the germline ends. Germline CDR1 and CDR2: LNHDA and SQIVND (reference sequence). This CDR3 has 14 amino acids. The CDR3 DNA sequence: TGTGCCAGTAGTATCACGGGAGGGAACACTGAAGCTTTCTTT. Its protein is CASSITGGNTEAFF.

The chain has TRBV24-1 and TRBJ1-5, with TRBD1 as a possible D gene (5 bases). V shed 4 bases and J shed 7 bases, with 25 bases lying between them. Per germline, CDR1 KGHDR and CDR2 SFDVKD. The CDR3 covers 18 residues. The CDR3 coding sequence is TGTGCCACCAGTGACACGATGCTTGGACATCCCAACTACCAGCCCCAGCATTTT. Encoded protein: CATSDTMLGHPNYQPQHF.

This chain uses TRBV27 with TRBJ2-7; D may be TRBD2 (5 bases). The V end was cut by 4 bases, the J end by 0 bases, with 16 bases between. In germline, CDR1 is MNHEY, CDR2 SMNVEV (reference sequence). The length of the CDR3 is 16 residues. DNA of the CDR3: TGTGCCAGCAGTTCTATTCTGGACTTCCGCTCCTACGAGCAGTACTTC. Amino acid sequence: CASSSILDFRSYEQYF.

The chain carries TRBV11-2 and TRBJ2-7; 9 positions agree with TRBD1. V lost 8 bases to trimming and J lost 6 bases; unmatched junction nucleotides: 14. CDR1 is SGHAT, CDR2 FQNNGV, per germline. The length of the CDR3 is 15 residues. The DNA of the CDR3 is TGTGCCAGCCAAGCTTCGGGACAGGGTCGTCGCGAGCAGTACTTC. This sequence encodes CASQASGQGRREQYF.

The CDR3 sequence: CASSPQGVSEKLFF. The CDR3 DNA is TGTGCCAGTAGTCCCCAGGGGGTTAGCGAAAAACTGTTTTTT. The chain couples TRBV19 to TRBJ1-4, with TRBD1 matching 7 bases. The CDR3 extends over 14 amino acids. Trimming cost V 5 bases and J 8 bases; bases outside gene matches: 8. In germline, CDR1 is LNHDA, CDR2 SQIVND (reference sequence). The full variable domain, its missing parts supplied by reference TRBV19 and TRBJ1-4, is DGGITQSPKYLFRKEGQNVTLSCEQNLNHDAMYWYRQDPGQGLRLIYYSQIVNDFQKGDIAEGYSVSREKKESFPLTVTSAQKNPTAFYLCASSPQGVSEKLFFGSGTQLSVL.

This clone was recorded only once. J is TRBJ1-1 and V is TRBV29-1; TRBD1 might be the D (5 bases). This CDR3 region has 13 residues. V was clipped by 2 bases and J by 1 base, with 8 bases between them. The germline V gene has CDR1 SQVTM and CDR2 ANQGSEA. The CDR3 sequence is CSVETGPNTEAFF. CDR3 sequence (DNA): TGCAGCGTTGAAACAGGACCGAACACTGAAGCTTTCTTT. Supplemented by reference TRBV29-1 and TRBJ1-1, the full variable domain reads SAVISQKPSRDICQRGTSLTIQCQVDSQVTMMFWYRQQPGQSLTLIATANQGSEATYESGFVIDKFPISRPNLTFSTLTVSNMSPEDSSIYLCSVETGPNTEAFFGQGTRLTVV.

The chain is built from TRBV5-1 and TRBJ2-7; 9 bases align to TRBD1. CDR3 length equals 13 residues. Per the germline V gene, CDR1 is SGHRS and CDR2 is YFSETQ. The trim removed 7 bases at V and 6 bases at J, leaving 8 bases unmatched. The CDR3 sequence is CASSGQGGSEQYF. CDR3 coding DNA: TGCGCCAGCTCGGGACAGGGTGGTTCCGAGCAGTACTTC. The whole variable domain, remainder taken from reference TRBV5-1 and TRBJ2-7, is KAGVTQTPRYLIKTRGQQVTLSCSPISGHRSVSWYQQTPGQGLQFLFEYFSETQRNKGNFPGRFSGRQFSNSRSEMNVSTLELGDSALYLCASSGQGGSEQYFGPGTRLTVT.

The chain has TRBV27 and TRBJ2-1, with D hard to call. The CDR3 covers 11 residues. With 5 bases removed from V and 6 bases from J, the gap between germline ends came to 5 bases. Germline-derived CDR1 and CDR2 are MNHEY and SMNVEV (reference sequence). DNA of the CDR3: TGTGCCAGCAGTCGCTTCAATGAGCAGTTCTTC. It yields the protein CASSRFNEQFF.

The chain employs TRBV7-2 and TRBJ1-2, with D possibly matching TRBD1 (6 bases). Germline V gene lookup returns CDR1 SGHTA and CDR2 FQGNSA. The V end was cut by 5 bases, the J end by 1 base, with 11 bases between. The CDR3 spans 14 residues. In nucleotides, the CDR3 is TGTGCCAGCAGCCCATCAGGGGATAACTATGGCTACACCTTC. It yields the protein CASSPSGDNYGYTF.

The chain recombines TRBV6-6 with TRBJ2-7, with D uncertain. The CDR3 consists of 14 residues. V lost 8 bases to trimming and J lost 0 bases, with 14 bases between them. The germline gives CDR1 MNHNY, CDR2 SVGAGI (reference sequence). The CDR3 bases are TGTGCCAGCGGGGTGGGCTTCCTCTCCTACGAGCAGTACTTC. Its protein product is CASGVGFLSYEQYF.

The CDR3 protein is CASSSFPGLVAGELFF. CDR3 nucleotides: TGTGCCAGCAGCTCTTTTCCGGGACTAGTAGCCGGGGAGCTGTTTTTT. The chain uses TRBV7-3 and TRBJ2-2; 8 nucleotides align to TRBD2. Looked up from germline, CDR1 is SGHTA and CDR2 is FQGTGA. J lost 6 bases, V lost 4 bases, and 10 bases had no gene match. The CDR3 consists of 16 residues.

This rearrangement joins TRBV28 to TRBJ2-5; unclear D gene. This CDR3 region has 13 residues. Trimming left V 6 bases short and J 8 bases short, with 16 bases between. CDR1 and CDR2 (germline): MDHEN, SYDVKM. The CDR3: CASRNPATHTQYF. The CDR3 DNA reads as TGTGCCAGCAGAAACCCCGCCACCCATACCCAGTACTTC.

The gene calls are TRBV6-6 and TRBJ2-1; TRBD1 is a possible D gene (6 bases). The CDR3 is made up of 16 amino acids. Trimming pared 1 base from V and 0 bases from J, leaving 10 bases between. Germline CDR1 and CDR2: MNHNY and SVGAGI (reference sequence). Here the CDR3 reads CASSYYPDSSYNEQFF. The CDR3, as DNA: TGTGCCAGCAGTTACTACCCGGACAGCTCCTACAATGAGCAGTTCTTC.

CDR3 loop: CASSESGSYEQYF. The CDR3 DNA reads as TGCGCCAGCAGTGAGTCGGGGAGCTACGAGCAGTACTTC. J is TRBJ2-7 and V is TRBV10-1; weak D call: TRBD2 (5 bases). The CDR3 consists of 13 residues. Germline V gene lookup returns CDR1 WNHNN and CDR2 SYGVQD (reference sequence). V was clipped by 0 bases and J by 3 bases, with 6 bases between them.

The CDR3 DNA reads as TGTGCCTGGAGCGGTCAATCGGCATACGAGCAGTACTTC. Amino acid sequence: CAWSGQSAYEQYF. The V and J genes are TRBV30 and TRBJ2-7; D not certain. Germline V gene lookup returns CDR1 GTSNPN and CDR2 SVGIG (reference sequence). V lost 3 bases and J 4 bases, leaving 13 bases between the germline ends. CDR3 length: 13 residues.